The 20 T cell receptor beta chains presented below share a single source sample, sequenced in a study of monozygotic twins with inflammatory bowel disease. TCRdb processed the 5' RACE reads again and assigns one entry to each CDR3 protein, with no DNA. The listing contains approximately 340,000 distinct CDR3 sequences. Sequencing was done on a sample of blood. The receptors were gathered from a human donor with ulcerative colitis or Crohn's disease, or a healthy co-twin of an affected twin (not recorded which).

Here the CDR3 reads CSAILPGFQETQYF. The V and J genes are TRBV20-1 and TRBJ2-5; TCRdb lists TRBD1, though no DNA is available to test this call. This CDR3 region has 14 residues. Germline assignment: CDR1 DFQATT and CDR2 SNEGSKA (reference sequence).

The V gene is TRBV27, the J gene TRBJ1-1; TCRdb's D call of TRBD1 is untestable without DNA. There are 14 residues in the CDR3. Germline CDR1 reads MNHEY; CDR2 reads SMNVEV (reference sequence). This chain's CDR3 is CASRTGGANTEAFF.

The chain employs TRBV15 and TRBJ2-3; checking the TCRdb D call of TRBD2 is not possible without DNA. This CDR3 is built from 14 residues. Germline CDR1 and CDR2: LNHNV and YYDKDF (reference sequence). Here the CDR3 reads CATRADLIADTQYF.

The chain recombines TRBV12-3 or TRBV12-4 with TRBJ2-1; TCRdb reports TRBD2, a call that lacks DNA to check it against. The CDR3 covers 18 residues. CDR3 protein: CASSSPRSGIRPYNEQFF.

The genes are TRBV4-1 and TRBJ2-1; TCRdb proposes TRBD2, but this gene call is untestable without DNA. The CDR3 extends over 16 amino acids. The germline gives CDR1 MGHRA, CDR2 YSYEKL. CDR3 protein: CASSLQTSGSGGEQFF.

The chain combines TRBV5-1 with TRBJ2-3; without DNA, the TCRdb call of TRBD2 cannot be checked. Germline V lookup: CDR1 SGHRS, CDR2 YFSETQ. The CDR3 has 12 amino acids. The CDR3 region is CASSPGGDTQYF.

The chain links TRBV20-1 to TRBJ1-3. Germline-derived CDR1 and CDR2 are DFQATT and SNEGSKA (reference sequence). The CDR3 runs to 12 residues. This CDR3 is CSAGGRGNTIYF.

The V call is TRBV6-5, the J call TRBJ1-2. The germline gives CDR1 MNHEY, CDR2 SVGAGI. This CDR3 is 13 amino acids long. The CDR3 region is CASSYAGAGGYTF.

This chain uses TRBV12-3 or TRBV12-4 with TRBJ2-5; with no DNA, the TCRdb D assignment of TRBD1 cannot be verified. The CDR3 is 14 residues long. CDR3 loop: CASSPTGARETQYF.

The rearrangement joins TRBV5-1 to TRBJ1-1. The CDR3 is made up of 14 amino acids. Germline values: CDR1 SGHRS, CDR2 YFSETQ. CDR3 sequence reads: CASSLYGGNTEAFF. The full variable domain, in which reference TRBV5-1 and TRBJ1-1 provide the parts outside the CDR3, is KAGVTQTPRYLIKTRGQQVTLSCSPISGHRSVSWYQQTPGQGLQFLFEYFSETQRNKGNFPGRFSGRQFSNSRSEMNVSTLELGDSALYLCASSLYGGNTEAFFGQGTRLTVV.

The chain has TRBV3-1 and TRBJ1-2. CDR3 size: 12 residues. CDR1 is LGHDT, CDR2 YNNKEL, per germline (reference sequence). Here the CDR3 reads CASSHDGWGYTF.

CDR3 protein: CASRFRETSGNTIYF. V is TRBV4-1 and J is TRBJ1-3; without DNA, the TCRdb call of TRBD1 cannot be checked. Per germline, CDR1 MGHRA and CDR2 YSYEKL. This CDR3 is 15 amino acids long.

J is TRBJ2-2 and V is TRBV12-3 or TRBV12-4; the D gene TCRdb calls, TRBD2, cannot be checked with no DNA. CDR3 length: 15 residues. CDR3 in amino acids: CASSWTRSNTGELFF.

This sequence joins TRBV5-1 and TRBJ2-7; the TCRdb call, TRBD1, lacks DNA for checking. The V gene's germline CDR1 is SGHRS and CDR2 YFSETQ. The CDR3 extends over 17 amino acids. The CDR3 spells CASSLTGGPSNSYEQYF.

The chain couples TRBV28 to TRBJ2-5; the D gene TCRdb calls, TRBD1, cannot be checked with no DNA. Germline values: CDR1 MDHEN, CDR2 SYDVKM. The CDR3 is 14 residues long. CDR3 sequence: CASSSQGGGWTQYF.

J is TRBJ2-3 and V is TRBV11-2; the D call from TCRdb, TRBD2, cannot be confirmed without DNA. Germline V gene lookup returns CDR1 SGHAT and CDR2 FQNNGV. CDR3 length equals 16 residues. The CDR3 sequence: CASSQTSRLSTDTQYF.

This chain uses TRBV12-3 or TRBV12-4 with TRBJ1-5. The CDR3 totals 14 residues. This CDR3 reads CASRWGYSNQPQHF.

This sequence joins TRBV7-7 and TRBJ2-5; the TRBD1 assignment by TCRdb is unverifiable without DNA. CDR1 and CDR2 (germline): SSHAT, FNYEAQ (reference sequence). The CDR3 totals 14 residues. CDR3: CASTPGTGEETQYF.

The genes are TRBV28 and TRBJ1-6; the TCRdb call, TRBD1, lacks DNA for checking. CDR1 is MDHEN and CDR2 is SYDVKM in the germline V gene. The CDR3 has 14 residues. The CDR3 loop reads CASSYRGGNSPLHF.

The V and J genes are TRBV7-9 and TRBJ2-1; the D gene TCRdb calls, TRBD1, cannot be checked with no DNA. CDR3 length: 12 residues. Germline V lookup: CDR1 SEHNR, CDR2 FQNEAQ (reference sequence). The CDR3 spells CASSLAVPEQFF.